This T cell receptor beta chain was observed in a study of blood T cell repertoires in COVID-19. A single count supports this clone. Germline trimming cut 6 bases from V and 7 bases from J; bases unmatched to any gene: 8. The CDR3 is 15 amino acids. Germline loops: CDR1 MNHEY, CDR2 SMNVEV (reference sequence). Sequencing used immunoSEQ multiplex PCR; TCRdb keeps in-frame clones, though not all of them. Here the sample spans fewer than 600,000 clones, roughly 89% being singletons. Sequenced input: peripheral blood. This sequence joins TRBV27 and TRBJ1-6; 8 bases are shared with TRBD1. The TCR sequence derives from a man younger than 35 with COVID-19, enrolled during active disease. CDR3 bases: TGTGCCAGCAGAGCCGGGACAGGTCAAAATTCACCCCTCCACTTT. Translated, it gives CASRAGTGQNSPLHF.